Below, 25 T cell receptor beta chains from the same sample are listed, as sequenced in a study of immune evolution from preneoplasia to lung adenocarcinoma. Clones were sequenced by immunoSEQ multiplex PCR, and TCRdb holds only the in-frame ones, with some missing. The data contain 35,000 to 40,000 clones, roughly four fifths of them singletons. The sample was FFPE invasive lung adenocarcinoma tissue. These receptors all stem from a person in their 60s with lung adenocarcinoma.

The chain joins TRBV4-1 to TRBJ1-5; D remains unclear. Germline CDR1 is MGHRA and CDR2 is YSYEKL. The CDR3 length is 16 residues. Trimming pared 1 base from V and 3 bases from J, leaving 13 bases between. This chain's CDR3 is CASSQVGGPPNQPQHF. CDR3 DNA: TGCGCCAGCAGCCAAGTAGGCGGGCCCCCCAATCAGCCCCAGCATTTT.

The V call is TRBV11-1, the J call TRBJ2-5; D gene unclear. CDR1 SGHAT and CDR2 FQDESV come from the germline V gene (reference sequence). V dropped 1 base and J dropped 5 bases, with 8 bases sitting between them. The CDR3 totals 13 residues. This CDR3 reads CASSLGPRETQYF. The DNA for the CDR3 is TGTGCCAGCAGCTTAGGGCCCCGGGAGACCCAGTACTTC.

The chain carries TRBV19 and TRBJ1-5; no clear D. V lost 7 bases and J lost 3, with 13 bases in between. CDR3 length: 14 amino acids. The germline CDR1 and CDR2 sequences are LNHDA and SQIVND (reference sequence). The CDR3 region has the DNA TGTGCCAGTATGAGCTGGCTGGACAATCAGCCCCAGCATTTT. It translates to CASMSWLDNQPQHF.

This clone was recorded at least ten times. This chain connects TRBV19 to TRBJ2-7, with TRBD1 identical over 8 bases. With 7 bases clipped from V and 0 bases from J, the junction kept 5 bases outside the gene matches. Germline CDR1 is LNHDA and CDR2 is SQIVND (reference sequence). CDR3 length equals 14 residues. The CDR3 reads CASTLGTGSYEQYF. CDR3 bases: TGTGCCAGTACCCTAGGGACAGGCTCCTACGAGCAGTACTTC. Variable domain in full (rest from reference TRBV19 and TRBJ2-7): DGGITQSPKYLFRKEGQNVTLSCEQNLNHDAMYWYRQDPGQGLRLIYYSQIVNDFQKGDIAEGYSVSREKKESFPLTVTSAQKNPTAFYLCASTLGTGSYEQYFGPGTRLTVT.

This clone appeared a single time. The rearrangement joins TRBV7-8 to TRBJ2-3, with D tentatively TRBD2 (5 bases). Germline CDR1 SGHVS, CDR2 FQNEAQ. V dropped 1 base and J dropped 4 bases, with 9 bases sitting between them. The CDR3 is 14 residues long. The CDR3 spells CASSLVALSDTQYF. CDR3 sequence (DNA): TGTGCCAGCAGCTTAGTAGCGTTATCAGATACGCAGTATTTT.

This sequence joins TRBV29-1 and TRBJ1-1; D may be TRBD1 (6 bases). This CDR3 comprises 13 residues. V was pared by 6 bases and J by 1 base, with 12 bases between. In germline, CDR1 is SQVTM, CDR2 ANQGSEA. CDR3 in DNA: TGCAGCGTGACAGACAGGCAGAACACTGAAGCTTTCTTT. Translated, it gives CSVTDRQNTEAFF.

The rearrangement links TRBV7-9 to TRBJ1-1; D remains unclear. Looked up from germline, CDR1 is SEHNR and CDR2 is FQNEAQ (reference sequence). This CDR3 has 13 amino acids. Trimming shortened V by 1 base and J by 5 bases, and 8 bases separated the two germline ends. This CDR3 is CASSLGRETEAFF. Here the CDR3 DNA reads TGTGCCAGCAGCTTAGGAAGGGAAACTGAAGCTTTCTTT.

Comments on this clone: Distinct nucleotide sequences in the sample also encode this CDR3. This chain connects TRBV19 to TRBJ1-5; D is undetermined. The CDR3 is 13 amino acids. CDR1 is LNHDA, CDR2 SQIVND, per germline (reference sequence). V lost 2 bases to trimming and J lost 5 bases, with 7 bases between them. The CDR3 region has the DNA TGTGCCAGTAGTATATGGGGAGATCAGCCCCAGCATTTT. Protein: CASSIWGDQPQHF.

This chain links TRBV6-1 with TRBJ2-1; D may correspond to TRBD1 or TRBD2 (5 bases each). The CDR3 spans 16 residues. The V end was cut by 2 bases, the J end by 2 bases, with 13 bases between. Germline CDR1 and CDR2: MNHNS and SASEGT. The CDR3 coding sequence is TGTGCCAGCAGTGAATGGGGGAGCCGGACCTACAATGAGCAGTTCTTC. This encodes CASSEWGSRTYNEQFF.

This clone was found a few times. The chain carries TRBV6-1 and TRBJ2-3; 9 bases line up with TRBD2. This CDR3 spans 14 amino acids. CDR1 MNHNS and CDR2 SASEGT come from the germline V gene. With 6 bases clipped from V and 6 bases from J, the junction kept 7 bases outside the gene matches. CDR3 residues: CASRRSSGSDTQYF. In DNA form, the CDR3 reads TGTGCCAGCAGGAGGAGTAGCGGGAGTGATACGCAGTATTTT.

The rearrangement uses TRBV11-1 and TRBJ2-1, with TRBD2 matching 7 bases. J gave up 3 bases and V 5 bases, and 7 bases lay outside the gene matches. The CDR3 runs 15 residues. Germline V gene sequence: CDR1 SGHAT, CDR2 FQDESV (reference sequence). The CDR3 protein is CASSDGWEGYNEQFF. DNA of the CDR3: TGTGCCAGCAGCGATGGGTGGGAGGGCTACAATGAGCAGTTCTTC. Full variable domain (missing parts from reference TRBV11-1 and TRBJ2-1): EAEVAQSPRYKITEKSQAVAFWCDPISGHATLYWYRQILGQGPELLVQFQDESVVDDSQLPKDRFSAERLKGVDSTLKIQPAELGDSAMYLCASSDGWEGYNEQFFGPGTRLTVL.

This rearrangement joins TRBV28 to TRBJ2-7; unclear D gene. V lost 6 bases and J 4 bases, leaving 16 bases between the germline ends. The CDR3 contains 14 residues. Germline values: CDR1 MDHEN, CDR2 SYDVKM. In DNA form, the CDR3 reads TGTGCCAGCAGGAAGCCCTTGGGAAGGTACGAGCAGTACTTC. This codes for CASRKPLGRYEQYF. Full variable domain (rest looked up from reference TRBV28 and TRBJ2-7): DVKVTQSSRYLVKRTGEKVFLECVQDMDHENMFWYRQDPGLGLRLIYFSYDVKMKEKGDIPEGYSVSREKKERFSLILESASTNQTSMYLCASRKPLGRYEQYFGPGTRLTVT.

DNA for the CDR3: TGTGCCAGCGCGGGGGGGGGCATGGCTACGGAAAAACTGTTTTTT. Its translation: CASAGGGMATEKLFF. The chain is built from TRBV19 and TRBJ1-4; tentatively, D is TRBD1 (6 bases). In germline, CDR1 is LNHDA, CDR2 SQIVND (reference sequence). The V end was cut by 9 bases, the J end by 8 bases, with 22 bases between. CDR3 length: 15 amino acids.

The V gene is TRBV7-8, the J gene TRBJ2-2; 9 nucleotides line up with TRBD2. The CDR3 sequence is 18 residues long. With V trimmed by 5 bases and J by 6 bases, 16 bases remained unmatched. Germline CDR1 reads SGHVS; CDR2 reads FQNEAQ. Here the CDR3 reads CASSRKDPGLAFPGELFF. The CDR3 nucleotides read TGTGCCAGCAGCCGAAAAGACCCGGGACTAGCTTTCCCCGGGGAGCTGTTTTTT.

The chain links TRBV11-2 to TRBJ2-1; perhaps TRBD2 as D (6 bases). This CDR3 region has 16 residues. Trimming cost V 5 bases and J 0 bases, with 14 bases left between them. Germline CDR1 and CDR2: SGHAT and FQNNGV. The CDR3, as DNA: TGTGCCAGCAGCATCCGGGACTCGAGCTCCTACAATGAGCAGTTCTTC. It codes for CASSIRDSSSYNEQFF.

As for this clone: One end of the junction is discordant with germline, which a read error may explain. The chain couples TRBV6-6 to TRBJ2-5; D is unresolved. This CDR3 has 12 amino acids. Germline-derived CDR1 and CDR2 are MNHNY and SVGAGI (reference sequence). In DNA, the CDR3 is TGTGCCAGCAGCTACTTCATAGAGACCCAGTACTTC. It is translated as CASSYFIETQYF.

J is TRBJ2-7 and V is TRBV7-8; TRBD1 agrees at 10 bases. The germline CDR1 and CDR2 sequences are SGHVS and FQNEAQ. CDR3 size: 17 residues. V trimming: 2 bases; J trimming: 2 bases; junction bases outside the gene matches: 9. In DNA form, the CDR3 reads TGTGCCAGCAGCTTAAGCCGAGGGACAGGGGAAGCCTACGAGCAGTACTTC. Residues: CASSLSRGTGEAYEQYF. Based on the CDR3 plus reference TRBV7-8 and TRBJ2-7, the full variable domain is GAGVSQSPRYKVAKRGQDVALRCDPISGHVSLFWYQQALGQGPEFLTYFQNEAQLDKSGLPSDRFFAERPEGSVSTLKIQRTQQEDSAVYLCASSLSRGTGEAYEQYFGPGTRLTVT.

The rearrangement uses TRBV15 and TRBJ2-1, with D possibly matching TRBD1 (7 bases). CDR3 size: 15 residues. The V and J ends lost 3 bases and 6 bases respectively, with 15 bases between them. The germline CDR1 and CDR2 sequences are LNHNV and YYDKDF (reference sequence). CDR3 coding DNA: TGTGCCACCAGCAGGGAGGGGGCCCCCCTCAATGAGCAGTTCTTC. Amino acids: CATSREGAPLNEQFF.

The chain has TRBV6-5 and TRBJ1-1; 7 bases align to TRBD1. Per germline, CDR1 MNHEY and CDR2 SVGAGI. This CDR3 spans 13 amino acids. The junction had 7 bases not matched to a gene; V was cut back by 7 bases and J by 5 bases. The CDR3 protein is CASTETGWTEAFF. Written as DNA, the CDR3 is TGTGCCAGCACGGAGACAGGGTGGACTGAAGCTTTCTTT.

In its sample, this clone was seen once. The chain joins TRBV9 to TRBJ2-1; perhaps TRBD1 as D (5 bases). CDR1 is SGDLS and CDR2 is YYNGEE in the germline V gene. The CDR3 spans 15 residues. V was shortened by 2 bases and J by 5 bases, with 14 bases between the two germline ends. The CDR3 spells CASSVGQEGNNEQFF. For the CDR3, the DNA is TGTGCCAGCAGCGTGGGGCAGGAAGGAAACAATGAGCAGTTCTTC.

The V call is TRBV7-2, the J call TRBJ2-1; D remains unclear. Germline CDR1 SGHTA, CDR2 FQGNSA. This CDR3 comprises 13 residues. V lost 0 bases, J lost 6 bases, and 6 bases lay in between. The DNA for the CDR3 is TGTGCCAGCAGCTTAGCCGGCGTCAATGAGCAGTTCTTC. Residues: CASSLAGVNEQFF.

The rearrangement joins TRBV5-1 to TRBJ2-2, with 10 positions matching TRBD2. With V trimmed by 3 bases and J by 5 bases, 7 bases remained unmatched. The CDR3 sequence is 16 residues long. The germline CDR1 and CDR2 sequences are SGHRS and YFSETQ. CDR3 loop: CASSSIAGGGTGELFF. Written as DNA, the CDR3 is TGCGCCAGCAGCTCGATAGCGGGAGGAGGGACCGGGGAGCTGTTTTTT. The full variable domain, with the rest looked up from reference TRBV5-1 and TRBJ2-2, is KAGVTQTPRYLIKTRGQQVTLSCSPISGHRSVSWYQQTPGQGLQFLFEYFSETQRNKGNFPGRFSGRQFSNSRSEMNVSTLELGDSALYLCASSSIAGGGTGELFFGEGSRLTVL.

V usage is TRBV18 and J usage is TRBJ1-1, with TRBD1 as a possible D gene (6 bases). From germline, CDR1 is KGHSH and CDR2 LQKENI. CDR3 length: 13 amino acids. V lost 6 bases to trimming and J lost 0 bases, with 8 bases between them. The CDR3 loop reads CASSGQVNTEAFF. The CDR3 DNA reads TGTGCCAGCTCGGGACAAGTGAACACTGAAGCTTTCTTT.

The chain combines TRBV19 with TRBJ2-7; TRBD1 might be the D (5 bases). The V end was cut by 2 bases, the J end by 5 bases, with 10 bases between. The CDR3 length is 13 residues. The germline gives CDR1 LNHDA, CDR2 SQIVND (reference sequence). CDR3: CASSISGLDEQYF. In DNA, the CDR3 is TGTGCCAGTAGTATATCAGGGTTGGACGAGCAGTACTTC.

This clone was counted only a few times. The chain recombines TRBV7-2 with TRBJ1-1; tentative D call: TRBD1 (5 bases). CDR3 length equals 12 residues. CDR1 is SGHTA and CDR2 is FQGNSA in the germline V gene. V was cut by 5 bases and J by 5 bases, with 9 bases left in between. Written as DNA, the CDR3 is TGTGCCAGCAGCCCGGCAGGGACTGAAGCTTTCTTT. Its translation is CASSPAGTEAFF.